This TCR beta chain was recorded in a study of blood T cell repertoires in COVID-19 (dated by TCRdb to about 2020). With respect to the entire study: Samples from collaborators originated in the United States, Italy and Spain and spanned both the acute and convalescent phases of COVID-19. The prospective study material was composed of cDNA or gDNA derived from T cells, B-cell-depleted T cells, or PBMCs. The dataset comprised deeply sampled blood TCRbeta repertoires from subjects exposed to, actively infected with, or recovered from COVID-19. The repertoires were released in a freely available public database meant as a resource for research on the immune response to SARS-CoV-2. Samples were obtained from the ongoing ImmuneRACE study (first 160 participants) and from roughly 1,300 subjects provided by 6 global collaborators. The sample metadata nearly always contained a de-identified subject ID, COVID-19 status, age in years and sex. Where available, HLA class I and class II types were obtained from metadata supplied by the sample provider rather than from assay-based typing. General study outcomes and caveats: The amount of clinical and demographic metadata varied by source and participant and was provided uncurated.

Points on this clone: Its recognized antigen is unknown. Base-call qualities are not available, and no considerably larger clone is one nucleotide away.

TCRbeta CDR3 regions were amplified from genomic DNA by means of the immunoSEQ Assay, a bias-controlled multiplex PCR. As for the original processing: The number of nucleated cells in each sample was estimated from the amplification of reference gene primers within the assay. Sequence reads were collapsed and filtered to measure the absolute abundance of every unique TCRbeta CDR3 rearrangement. For each sample, productive Simpson clonality was calculated as the square root of Simpson's diversity index across productive rearrangements. TCRdb carries this immuneACCESS record with in-frame sequences only. Its versions omit some clonotypes, under half of them owing to an unresolved V gene in the studies checked, with the rest unexplained. For V, J and clone size, that table is used; D and trimming come from the DNA. This sample comprises approximately 300,000 clones, around 88% of them detected only once. Of the sample, about 1.2% falls within the top ten clones.

Collaborating institutions collected whole blood in K2EDTA tubes following their own protocols. For TCRbeta analysis, collaborator samples were shipped as frozen whole blood, as isolated PBMCs, or as DNA extracted from either sample type. From cysteine to phenylalanine, the CDR3 is 15 amino acids long. Only the CDR3 part of the read is kept: 45 bases, read in frame from the first base. V was cut back by 3 bases and J by 3 bases, leaving a gap of 15 bases between them. The germline V gene (reference sequence) gives CDR1 as GTSNPN and CDR2 as SVGIG. This clonotype was sampled from a woman aged 45-65 years with acute or convalescent COVID-19. The V and J segments used are TRBV30 and TRBJ1-5, with the D gene uncertain. Sequencing used peripheral blood. The sequence in DNA is TGTGCCTGGAGCCCAGGTCCCGGCTCCAATCAGCCCCAGCATTTT. Its translation reads: CAWSPGPGSNQPQHF.